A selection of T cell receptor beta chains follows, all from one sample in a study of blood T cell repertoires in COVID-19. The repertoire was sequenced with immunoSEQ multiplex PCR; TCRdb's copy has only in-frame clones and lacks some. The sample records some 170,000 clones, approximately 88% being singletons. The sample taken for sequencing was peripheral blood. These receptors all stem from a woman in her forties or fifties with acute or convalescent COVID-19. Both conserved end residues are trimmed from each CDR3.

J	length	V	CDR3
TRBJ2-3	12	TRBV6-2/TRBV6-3	ASSPGQGTDTQY
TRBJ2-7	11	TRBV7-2	ASSLTGAYEQY
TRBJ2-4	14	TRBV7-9	ASSLSSTGAKNIQY
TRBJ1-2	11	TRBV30	AWSPPWSDGYT
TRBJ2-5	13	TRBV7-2	ASSSEPGLETTQY
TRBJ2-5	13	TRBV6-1	ASSDLGASRETQY
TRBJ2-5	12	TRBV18	ASSVRTGLETQY
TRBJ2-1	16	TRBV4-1	ASSQDGLAGFSYNEQF
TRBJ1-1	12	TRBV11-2	ASSQQGRQTEAF
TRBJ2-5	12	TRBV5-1	ASSPSGALETQY
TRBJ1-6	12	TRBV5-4	ASSTEGSGSPLH
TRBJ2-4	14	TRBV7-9	ASSAAAGTAKNIQY
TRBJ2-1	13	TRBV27	ASRTTGGPYNEQF
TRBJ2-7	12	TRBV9	ASSGGLEYDEQY
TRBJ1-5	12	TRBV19	ASSIQGKNQPQH
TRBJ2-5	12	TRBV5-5	ASSLGLIQETQY
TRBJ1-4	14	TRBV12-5	ASGTPPMDSEEKLF
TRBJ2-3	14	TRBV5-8	ASSGVAGSRADTQY
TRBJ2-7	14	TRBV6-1	ASSARWEGQGNEQY
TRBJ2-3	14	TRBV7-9	ASSLFLAAGIDTQY
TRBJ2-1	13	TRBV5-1	ASTISGRADNEQF
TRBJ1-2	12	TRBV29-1	SASLHFQGNGYT
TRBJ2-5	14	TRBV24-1	ATSESLAGERETQY
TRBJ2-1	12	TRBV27	ASSLSAGKDEQF
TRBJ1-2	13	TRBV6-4	ASSDSAGAPGGYT
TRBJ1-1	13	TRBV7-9	ASSPRTGRNTEAF
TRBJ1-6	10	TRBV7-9	ASSSTDSPLH
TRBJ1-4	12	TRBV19	ASGSGGGPEELF
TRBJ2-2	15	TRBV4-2	ASSQEAGGSNTGELF
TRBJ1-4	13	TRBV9	ASSVVGDKNEKLF
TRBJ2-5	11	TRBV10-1	ASSPGIQETQY
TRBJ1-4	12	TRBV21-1	ASSEGQGREKLF
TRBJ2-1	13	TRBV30	AWSPGGAGGHEQF
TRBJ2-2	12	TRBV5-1	ASSAGLAPGELF
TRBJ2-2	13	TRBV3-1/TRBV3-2	ASSQAAITTGELF
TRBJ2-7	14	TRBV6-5	ASSYSDRLSSYEQY
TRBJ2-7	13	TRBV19	ASSITDLAGDEQY
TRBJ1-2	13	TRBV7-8	ASSSQGSSNYGYT
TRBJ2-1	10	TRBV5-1	ASSEVDNEQF
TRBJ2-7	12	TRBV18	ASSPRPGVYEQY
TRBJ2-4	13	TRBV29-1	SVEGRVGTKNIQY
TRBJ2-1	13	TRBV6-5	ASTAWGRGKDEQF
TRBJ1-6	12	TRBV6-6	ASSRTGNNSPLH
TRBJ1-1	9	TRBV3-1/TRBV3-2	ASSARTEAF
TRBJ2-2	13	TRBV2	ASSLQGANTGELF
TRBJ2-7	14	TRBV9	ASSVADRDRSYEQY
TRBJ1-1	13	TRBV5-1	ASSLAVGANTEAF
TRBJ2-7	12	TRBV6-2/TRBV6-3	ASSWTGPFDEQY
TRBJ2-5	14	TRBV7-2	ASSSPKQGFSETQY
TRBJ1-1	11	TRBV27	ASSFSRGTEAF
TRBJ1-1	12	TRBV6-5	ASSYETGITEAF
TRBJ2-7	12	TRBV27	ASSSWTGSYEQY
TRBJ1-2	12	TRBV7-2	ASSYLSGNYGYT
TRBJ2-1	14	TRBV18	ASSTRTSGRDNEQF
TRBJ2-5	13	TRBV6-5	ASSSGVTGQETQY
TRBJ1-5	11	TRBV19	ASIQQGDQPQH
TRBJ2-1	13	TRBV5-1	ASSLSLAGGNEQF
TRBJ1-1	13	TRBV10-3	ATTTGAKSKTEAF
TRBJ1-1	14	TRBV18	ASSATPGQMNTEAF
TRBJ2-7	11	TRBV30	AWSGGIGYEQY